The 7 T cell receptor beta chains given below trace back to one sample, sequenced in a study of cytomegalovirus exposure and HLA in healthy donors. The primer mix had 60 Vbeta and 13 Jbeta primers. The data were produced by immunoSEQ multiplex PCR, yet TCRdb's version contains in-frame clones alone and is incomplete. The table lists more than 95,000 clones, around 75% of them singletons, with over 4% in the top ten. Sample: PBMCs. The source of these receptors is a man in his fifties or sixties in good health and CMV-seropositive.

CDR3 DNA: TGTGCCAGCAGCTTGGGCGTGTCTTCATCTTCACCCCTCCACTTT. As protein: CASSLGVSSSSPLHF. This chain uses TRBV5-5 with TRBJ1-6, with D unclear. Trimming left V 0 bases short and J 9 bases short, with 13 bases between. CDR3 length equals 15 residues. Germline assignment: CDR1 SGHKS and CDR2 YYEKEE (reference sequence).

CDR3 residues: CASTPLPGGEYNEQFF. The CDR3 DNA sequence: TGTGCCAGCACCCCCCTTCCGGGGGGGGAATACAATGAGCAGTTCTTC. V usage is TRBV9 and J usage is TRBJ2-1; 8 bases agree with TRBD2. In germline, CDR1 is SGDLS, CDR2 YYNGEE. With V trimmed by 6 bases and J by 4 bases, 12 bases remained unmatched. This CDR3 comprises 16 residues.

V gene TRBV4-1 combines with J gene TRBJ2-3; 11 positions match TRBD2. The CDR3 extends over 16 amino acids. Germline V gene data show CDR1 as MGHRA and CDR2 as YSYEKL. J gave up 7 bases and V 1 base, and 7 bases lay outside the gene matches. The CDR3 spells CASSQGDLAGGNTQYF. CDR3 coding DNA: TGCGCCAGCAGCCAAGGAGATCTAGCGGGGGGAAATACGCAGTATTTT.

V is TRBV4-2 and J is TRBJ1-2; TRBD1 matches 8 bases. The CDR3 length is 15 residues. The V and J ends lost 2 bases and 7 bases, in that order; junction bases with no gene match: 9. Germline loops: CDR1 LGHNA, CDR2 YNFKEQ. The CDR3 spells CASSQHRQGARGYTF. The CDR3 nucleotides are TGTGCCAGCAGCCAACACCGGCAGGGGGCTCGTGGCTACACCTTC.

The V and J genes are TRBV29-1 and TRBJ1-1; D may be TRBD1 (5 bases). The CDR3 totals 13 residues. The V and J ends lost 7 bases and 0 bases respectively, with 12 bases between them. The germline CDR1 and CDR2 sequences are SQVTM and ANQGSEA. The CDR3 nucleotides are TGCAGCGGACTGACGGACATGAACACTGAAGCTTTCTTT. Translated: CSGLTDMNTEAFF.

The chain has TRBV15 and TRBJ1-2, with 11 bases identical to TRBD1. The ends lost 0 bases at V and 8 bases at J; junction bases unmatched: 11. CDR1 is LNHNV and CDR2 is YYDKDF in the germline V gene (reference sequence). The CDR3 has 17 residues. CDR3 loop: CATSREITGTGGGGYTF. The CDR3 region has the DNA TGTGCCACCAGCAGAGAGATTACCGGGACAGGGGGAGGGGGCTACACCTTC.

The rearrangement joins TRBV28 to TRBJ2-7; 8 bases agree with TRBD2. This CDR3 has 15 amino acids. Germline values: CDR1 MDHEN, CDR2 SYDVKM. With V trimmed by 3 bases and J by 7 bases, 11 bases remained unmatched. This chain's CDR3 is CASSFSGIPPWEQYF. CDR3 DNA sequence: TGTGCCAGCAGTTTTAGCGGGATCCCCCCATGGGAGCAGTACTTC.